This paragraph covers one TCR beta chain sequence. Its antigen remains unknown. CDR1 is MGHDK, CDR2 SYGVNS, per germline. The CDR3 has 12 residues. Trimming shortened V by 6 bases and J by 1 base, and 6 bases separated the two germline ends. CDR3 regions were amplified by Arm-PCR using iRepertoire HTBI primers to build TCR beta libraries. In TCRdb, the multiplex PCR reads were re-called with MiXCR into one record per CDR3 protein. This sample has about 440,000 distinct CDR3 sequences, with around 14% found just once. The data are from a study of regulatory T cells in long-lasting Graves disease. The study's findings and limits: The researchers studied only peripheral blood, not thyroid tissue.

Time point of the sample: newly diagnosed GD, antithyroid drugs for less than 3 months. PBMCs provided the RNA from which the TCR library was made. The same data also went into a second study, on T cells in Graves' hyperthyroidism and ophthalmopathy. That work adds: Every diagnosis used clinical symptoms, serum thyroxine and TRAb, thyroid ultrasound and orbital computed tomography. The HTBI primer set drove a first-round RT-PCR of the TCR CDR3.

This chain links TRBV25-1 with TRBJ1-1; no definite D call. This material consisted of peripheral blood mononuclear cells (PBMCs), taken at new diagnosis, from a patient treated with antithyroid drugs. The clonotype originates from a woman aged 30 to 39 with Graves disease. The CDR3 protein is CASREKNTEAFF. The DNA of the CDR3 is TGTGCCAGCAGAGAAAAGAACACTGAAGCTTTCTTT.